These 21 T cell receptor beta chains were all obtained from the same sample, sequenced in a study of blood T cell repertoires in COVID-19. TCRdb's copy holds only in-frame clones and misses some; the assay was immunoSEQ multiplex PCR. The data show just under 150,000 clones, about 85% seen once. Sequences were obtained from peripheral blood. These receptors all come from a human donor with acute or convalescent COVID-19. The donor label of this sample is uncertain.

This rearrangement joins TRBV7-9 to TRBJ1-5, with D unclear. This CDR3 has 13 amino acids. Germline V lookup: CDR1 SEHNR, CDR2 FQNEAQ (reference sequence). V was shortened by 1 base and J by 5 bases, with 6 bases between the two germline ends. The CDR3 nucleotides are TGTGCCAGCAGCTTAGATCTCCATCAGCCCCAGCATTTT. Translation gives CASSLDLHQPQHF.

The chain employs TRBV5-1 and TRBJ2-5; the D is unclear. Looked up from germline, CDR1 is SGHRS and CDR2 is YFSETQ. The CDR3 consists of 13 residues. The ends were cut back, 0 bases at V and 1 base at J, with 4 bases in the middle. CDR3: CASSLARQETQYF. The CDR3 DNA sequence: TGCGCCAGCAGCTTGGCCCGCCAAGAGACCCAGTACTTC. Complete variable domain (other parts from reference TRBV5-1 and TRBJ2-5): KAGVTQTPRYLIKTRGQQVTLSCSPISGHRSVSWYQQTPGQGLQFLFEYFSETQRNKGNFPGRFSGRQFSNSRSEMNVSTLELGDSALYLCASSLARQETQYFGPGTRLLVL.

This chain uses TRBV7-2 with TRBJ2-3; 13 bases are a match to TRBD2. J was trimmed by 3 bases and V by 2 bases; bases with no gene match: 8. Germline values: CDR1 SGHTA, CDR2 FQGNSA. This CDR3 spans 18 amino acids. The CDR3 nucleotides read TGTGCCAGCAGCTTATGGAAAGGGGGACTAGCGGGGACAGATACGCAGTATTTT. Translated, it gives CASSLWKGGLAGTDTQYF.

This chain uses TRBV11-2 with TRBJ1-1; 8 bases agree with TRBD1. The J segment lost 8 bases and the V segment lost 4 bases, leaving 9 bases of the junction unmatched. Germline assignment: CDR1 SGHAT and CDR2 FQNNGV. The CDR3 length is 14 residues. The CDR3 bases are TGTGCCAGCAGCTCCCTACTCCGACAGGGGGAAGCTTTCTTT. Protein sequence: CASSSLLRQGEAFF.

This chain joins TRBV5-4 and TRBJ2-4; D is possibly TRBD2 (5 bases). Germline V lookup: CDR1 SGHNT, CDR2 YYREEE (reference sequence). The V gene lost 2 bases and the J gene lost 3 bases, with 9 bases spanning the gap. This CDR3 spans 14 amino acids. The CDR3 region is CASSLDGLKNIQYF. DNA of the CDR3: TGTGCCAGCAGCTTAGACGGACTCAAAAACATTCAGTACTTC.

The chain is built from TRBV24-1 and TRBJ1-2, with 7 bases aligning to TRBD1. V trimming: 7 bases; J trimming: 5 bases; junction bases outside the gene matches: 0. The CDR3 has 11 residues. CDR1 KGHDR and CDR2 SFDVKD come from the germline V gene. The CDR3 DNA reads TGTGCCACCAGCAGGGGGTATGGCTACACCTTC. Its protein product is CATSRGYGYTF.

The rearrangement links TRBV10-3 to TRBJ2-3, with D hard to call. The germline V gene encodes CDR1 ENHRY and CDR2 SYGVKD. Trimming took off 2 bases at V and 0 bases at J, with 15 bases between the two ends. The CDR3 totals 17 residues. Here the CDR3 reads CAISEPNLLRSTDTQYF. The CDR3 region has the DNA TGTGCCATCAGTGAGCCCAACCTACTAAGAAGCACAGATACGCAGTATTTT.

The CDR3 spells CASSPATGGNNYGYTF. CDR3 sequence (DNA): TGTGCCAGCTCACCAGCGACAGGGGGGAATAACTATGGCTACACCTTC. This rearrangement joins TRBV18 to TRBJ1-2; 9 bases are a match to TRBD1. This CDR3 comprises 16 residues. The J segment lost 1 base and the V segment lost 2 bases, leaving 5 bases of the junction unmatched. Germline V gene sequence: CDR1 KGHSH, CDR2 LQKENI.

This clone was observed once. The chain is built from TRBV4-3 and TRBJ1-5; the D gene is possibly TRBD1 (6 bases). The V end was cut by 3 bases, the J end by 6 bases, with 18 bases between. Germline values: CDR1 LGHNA, CDR2 YSLEER. The CDR3 spans 16 residues. This chain's CDR3 is CASSHQYRDVGQPQHF. DNA for the CDR3: TGCGCCAGCAGCCATCAGTACAGGGATGTAGGTCAGCCCCAGCATTTT.

The chain employs TRBV6-2 or TRBV6-3 and TRBJ2-2; a possible D gene is TRBD1 (5 bases). The CDR3 runs to 15 residues. Trimming shortened V by 4 bases and J by 1 base, and 10 bases separated the two germline ends. Germline V gene lookup returns CDR1 MNHEY and CDR2 SVGEGT. The chain's CDR3 is CASSLGVGNTGELFF. The DNA of the CDR3 is TGTGCCAGCAGTTTAGGGGTGGGGAACACCGGGGAGCTGTTTTTT.

The CDR3 DNA is TGTGCCAGCAGCTTAGCAGCGACTTACGAGCAGTACTTC. It yields the protein CASSLAATYEQYF. The J gene is TRBJ2-7, the V gene TRBV11-1; D ambiguous. V was clipped by 0 bases and J by 4 bases, with 7 bases between them. Germline-derived CDR1 and CDR2 are SGHAT and FQDESV (reference sequence). The CDR3 is 13 residues long.

The sample holds a few counts of this clone. The chain employs TRBV30 and TRBJ1-5; the D is unclear. Trimming stripped 2 bases from V and 0 bases from J, with 11 bases between. This CDR3 contains 15 residues. The germline CDR1 and CDR2 sequences are GTSNPN and SVGIG (reference sequence). This CDR3 is CAWSPERYSNQPQHF. CDR3 DNA: TGTGCCTGGAGTCCAGAAAGATATAGCAATCAGCCCCAGCATTTT.

The genes are TRBV7-3 and TRBJ2-1; weak D call: TRBD1 (5 bases). Looked up from germline, CDR1 is SGHTA and CDR2 is FQGTGA. The CDR3 is made up of 13 amino acids. V lost 5 bases to trimming and J lost 6 bases, with 11 bases between them. The CDR3 reads CASSNRTANEQFF. CDR3 nucleotide sequence: TGTGCCAGCAGCAACAGGACCGCCAATGAGCAGTTCTTC.

The chain joins TRBV7-2 to TRBJ2-1; tentative D call: TRBD2 (5 bases). V lost 5 bases, J lost 2 bases, and 10 bases lay in between. Germline V lookup: CDR1 SGHTA, CDR2 FQGNSA. This CDR3 region has 14 residues. CDR3 DNA: TGTGCCAGCAGCCTCGAGGGTACCTACAATGAGCAGTTCTTC. Translating it yields CASSLEGTYNEQFF.

The chain joins TRBV10-3 to TRBJ1-5, with 8 bases identical to TRBD1. The CDR3 loop spans 15 amino acids. Germline CDR1 ENHRY, CDR2 SYGVKD. The ends lost 0 bases at V and 7 bases at J; junction bases unmatched: 5. This CDR3 reads CAISESRTGRQPQHF. DNA for the CDR3: TGTGCCATCAGTGAGTCGAGGACAGGGCGACAGCCCCAGCATTTT.

The V call is TRBV18, the J call TRBJ1-1; tentative D call: TRBD1 (5 bases). V was cut by 0 bases and J by 5 bases, with 7 bases left in between. The CDR3 runs to 13 residues. CDR1 is KGHSH and CDR2 is LQKENI in the germline V gene. CDR3 sequence reads: CASSPPGGTEAFF. For the CDR3, the DNA is TGTGCCAGCTCACCACCCGGGGGGACTGAAGCTTTCTTT.

V usage is TRBV5-1 and J usage is TRBJ2-3; D uncertain. Deletions cut 7 bases from V and 3 bases from J, with 27 bases between. The CDR3 has 18 residues. CDR1 and CDR2 (germline): SGHRS, YFSETQ. The CDR3 region is CASSVGIGSLGSTDTQYF. CDR3 bases: TGCGCCAGCTCCGTCGGTATAGGCAGTCTAGGATCAACAGATACGCAGTATTTT.

This chain uses TRBV6-2 or TRBV6-3 with TRBJ2-2; 7 nucleotides agree with TRBD2. Per germline, CDR1 MNHEY and CDR2 SVGEGT. CDR3 length: 17 residues. V trimming: 5 bases; J trimming: 0 bases; junction bases outside the gene matches: 9. As DNA, the CDR3 is TGTGCCAGCAGTGTGGGACTATTCCTCGCGAACACCGGGGAGCTGTTTTTT. Translation gives CASSVGLFLANTGELFF.

The J gene is TRBJ2-3, the V gene TRBV7-2; weak D call: TRBD2 (5 bases). The CDR3 is made up of 13 amino acids. CDR1 and CDR2 from the germline V gene are SGHTA and FQGNSA. Trimming pared 5 bases from V and 4 bases from J, leaving 10 bases between. The CDR3 spells CASSPTGADTQYF. The CDR3 DNA sequence: TGTGCCAGCAGCCCTACCGGGGCAGATACGCAGTATTTT.

The CDR3 spells CASSQGLSYEQYF. CDR3 in DNA: TGTGCCAGCAGTCAGGGACTCTCCTACGAGCAGTACTTC. The chain recombines TRBV7-2 with TRBJ2-7, with D possibly matching TRBD2 (6 bases). V shed 6 bases and J shed 0 bases, with 9 bases lying between them. This CDR3 has 13 amino acids. Germline V gene lookup returns CDR1 SGHTA and CDR2 FQGNSA.

The rearrangement links TRBV18 to TRBJ2-1; 10 bases map to TRBD2. The CDR3 runs 16 residues. Germline assignment: CDR1 KGHSH and CDR2 LQKENI. The V gene end was trimmed by 4 bases and the J gene end by 6 bases; junction bases not matched to a gene: 9. CDR3 DNA sequence: TGTGCCAGCTCACTTGAACTAGCGGGAAGGGGCAATGAGCAGTTCTTC. Translation gives CASSLELAGRGNEQFF.